Following are 19 T cell receptor beta chains from one sample sequenced in a study of T cells after yellow fever vaccination. TCRdb called the 5' RACE reads again in MiXCR, with one record for every CDR3 protein. This table holds more than 350,000 distinct CDR3 sequences, 11% found once. The starting material was PBMCs, obtained on the day of the first yellow fever vaccination. Every receptor here comes from a man between 18 and 29 years old who received the YFV17D yellow fever vaccine.

J is TRBJ2-5 and V is TRBV7-6; the match to TRBD2 covers 8 bases. V lost 1 base to trimming and J lost 3 bases; unmatched junction nucleotides: 1. Germline CDR1 is SGHVS and CDR2 is FNYEAQ. The length of the CDR3 is 14 residues. CDR3 in amino acids: CASSLDSGEETQYF. The CDR3 nucleotides read TGTGCCAGCAGCTTAGATAGCGGGGAAGAGACCCAGTACTTC.

In this sample, this clonotype turned up a few times. The rearrangement joins TRBV27 to TRBJ2-3; 9 bases map to TRBD2. Trimming cost V 5 bases and J 1 base; bases outside gene matches: 10. Per the germline V gene, CDR1 is MNHEY and CDR2 is SMNVEV (reference sequence). The CDR3 covers 17 residues. Here the CDR3 DNA reads TGTGCCAGCAGTCCCGGGACTAGCCCCCGGCGCACAGATACGCAGTATTTT. This translates into CASSPGTSPRRTDTQYF.

The chain links TRBV7-3 to TRBJ2-1, with 7 bases aligning to TRBD2. Germline loops: CDR1 SGHTA, CDR2 FQGTGA. This CDR3 region has 15 residues. After removal of 6 bases from V and 2 bases from J, the junction contained 7 bases not matched to a gene. In DNA form, the CDR3 reads TGTGCCAGCAGTCCTATTGGGGGGGCCTACAATGAGCAGTTCTTC. Translating it yields CASSPIGGAYNEQFF.

The rearrangement joins TRBV5-1 to TRBJ2-3, with TRBD2 as a possible D gene (6 bases). This CDR3 contains 14 residues. V was shortened by 0 bases and J by 9 bases, with 14 bases between the two germline ends. CDR1 SGHRS and CDR2 YFSETQ come from the germline V gene. CDR3 bases: TGCGCCAGCAGCTTGGTAGGCGGGGAAGGCACGCAGTATTTT. Translating it yields CASSLVGGEGTQYF.

The chain carries TRBV4-3 and TRBJ1-6; D remains unclear. CDR1 is LGHNA and CDR2 is YSLEER in the germline V gene. This CDR3 is built from 18 residues. Trimming took off 1 base at V and 4 bases at J, with 17 bases between the two ends. CDR3 DNA sequence: TGCGCCAGCAGCCAAGTAAGCCGCCCTAGTCTGTATAATTCACCCCTCCACTTT. It encodes CASSQVSRPSLYNSPLHF.

This sequence joins TRBV5-1 and TRBJ2-4; 11 nucleotides agree with TRBD1. The V segment lost 5 bases and the J segment 3 bases; nucleotides outside the gene matches: 7. The CDR3 sequence is 16 residues long. CDR1 is SGHRS and CDR2 is YFSETQ in the germline V gene. The CDR3 region is CASRGPGQGDKNIQYF. DNA of the CDR3: TGCGCCAGCAGAGGGCCGGGACAGGGGGACAAAAACATTCAGTACTTC.

V is TRBV20-1 and J is TRBJ2-1; either TRBD1 or TRBD2 may fit D (5 bases each). Germline V lookup: CDR1 DFQATT, CDR2 SNEGSKA (reference sequence). Trimming removed 6 bases at V and 1 base at J, with 13 bases between. The CDR3 is 14 residues long. In nucleotides, the CDR3 is TGCAGTGCAAAGGACGGGACGTCCTACAATGAGCAGTTCTTC. It codes for CSAKDGTSYNEQFF.

In this sample, this clonotype turned up many times. The chain couples TRBV20-1 to TRBJ2-3, with 9 bases identical to TRBD2. Per germline, CDR1 DFQATT and CDR2 SNEGSKA (reference sequence). V was clipped by 1 base and J by 12 bases; unmatched bases: 5. CDR3 length equals 12 residues. CDR3 in DNA: TGCAGTGCTAGAGCTTTTAGCGGGGGACAGTATTTT. Protein sequence: CSARAFSGGQYF.

V gene TRBV20-1 combines with J gene TRBJ2-5, with 7 positions matching TRBD2. The CDR3 extends over 15 amino acids. The V gene's germline CDR1 is DFQATT and CDR2 SNEGSKA (reference sequence). V dropped 6 bases and J dropped 5; count of bases not matched to a gene: 15. The CDR3 region has the DNA TGCAGTGCCAACTCACCGGCTAGCGGTACGGAGACCCAGTACTTC. This translates into CSANSPASGTETQYF.

This clonotype was picked up a small number of times. This chain connects TRBV6-4 to TRBJ2-3; D unclear. Germline V lookup: CDR1 MRHNA, CDR2 SNTAGT. Trimming removed 6 bases at V and 0 bases at J, with 7 bases between. This CDR3 is 13 amino acids long. CDR3 DNA: TGTGCCAGCAGCTCGGAGAGCACAGATACGCAGTATTTT. Protein sequence: CASSSESTDTQYF.

This clonotype is medium-sized in the sample. The rearrangement joins TRBV6-4 to TRBJ1-5; D not resolved. V dropped 1 base and J dropped 2 bases, with 9 bases sitting between them. The CDR3 is 15 residues long. Germline-derived CDR1 and CDR2 are MRHNA and SNTAGT. CDR3 protein: CASSDLVFCNQPQHF. DNA for the CDR3: TGTGCCAGCAGTGACTTGGTATTTTGCAATCAGCCCCAGCATTTT.

This clonotype was found once. The chain joins TRBV30 to TRBJ2-7, with a weak D call TRBD2 (6 bases). The CDR3 consists of 11 residues. CDR1 is GTSNPN, CDR2 SVGIG, per germline (reference sequence). V shed 5 bases and J shed 2 bases, with 7 bases lying between them. CDR3 coding DNA: TGTGCCTGGGGCGGGACCTACGAGCAGTACTTC. Amino acids: CAWGGTYEQYF.

V gene TRBV4-2 combines with J gene TRBJ1-3; 7 bases map to TRBD1. V was clipped by 4 bases and J by 0 bases; unmatched bases: 3. CDR1 and CDR2 from the germline V gene are LGHNA and YNFKEQ. This CDR3 spans 15 amino acids. CDR3 DNA sequence: TGTGCCAGCAGCCGGGACAGCGCCTCTGGAAACACCATATATTTT. This gives the protein CASSRDSASGNTIYF.

The table lists this clonotype with a few counts. The chain carries TRBV11-2 and TRBJ2-7; maybe TRBD1 (6 bases). The CDR3 runs 15 residues. Deletions cut 6 bases from V and 1 base from J, with 16 bases between. CDR1 is SGHAT, CDR2 FQNNGV, per germline. CDR3 bases: TGTGCCAGCAGTTTCACAGGGCAGGGGTCCTACGAGCAGTACTTC. Its translation is CASSFTGQGSYEQYF.

The gene calls are TRBV19 and TRBJ2-2; no reliable D call. The germline gives CDR1 LNHDA, CDR2 SQIVND (reference sequence). The CDR3 runs 14 residues. The V gene lost 4 bases and the J gene lost 0 bases, with 6 bases spanning the gap. The CDR3 DNA sequence: TGTGCCAGTAGTACGCAGACGAACACCGGGGAGCTGTTTTTT. Translating gives CASSTQTNTGELFF.

This clonotype was observed at least ten times. One end of the junction varies from germline; a read error may be responsible. The chain has TRBV9 and TRBJ2-1, with a weak D call TRBD2 (6 bases). Germline V CDR1 and CDR2: SGDLS, YYNGEE. This CDR3 contains 14 residues. The CDR3 nucleotides are TGTGCCAGCAGCGCCGCTAGCGCCCGCAATAAGCAGTTCTTC. Amino acid sequence: CASSAASARNKQFF.

This clonotype was detected many times. The chain combines TRBV7-9 with TRBJ2-3; TRBD1 aligns across 7 bases. Germline values: CDR1 SEHNR, CDR2 FQNEAQ (reference sequence). V dropped 8 bases and J dropped 2; count of bases not matched to a gene: 4. This CDR3 contains 13 residues. CDR3 amino acids: CASLQGPTDTQYF. The CDR3 DNA sequence: TGTGCCAGCCTACAGGGGCCCACAGATACGCAGTATTTT.

V gene TRBV5-6 combines with J gene TRBJ2-7, with D perhaps matching TRBD1 or TRBD2 (5 bases each). Germline CDR1 reads SGHDT; CDR2 reads YYEEEE. V lost 7 bases and J lost 3, with 14 bases in between. This CDR3 spans 13 amino acids. CDR3 sequence reads: CASGPGTVYEQYV. The CDR3 DNA follows: TGTGCCAGCGGCCCAGGGACGGTCTACGAGCAGTACGTC.

The sample holds a few counts of this clonotype. This chain connects TRBV20-1 to TRBJ1-2; 7 nucleotides match TRBD1. Germline trimming cut 1 base from V and 1 base from J; bases unmatched to any gene: 3. This CDR3 has 14 amino acids. Germline lookup yields CDR1 DFQATT and CDR2 SNEGSKA (reference sequence). The CDR3 protein is CSARGAGGNYGYTF. The CDR3 DNA reads as TGCAGTGCTAGAGGCGCAGGGGGTAACTATGGCTACACCTTC.